The rows below give T cell receptor beta chains drawn from one sample of a study of blood T cells in healthy people across ages. TCRdb analysed the 5' RACE reads with MiXCR anew, one entry per CDR3 protein. The table lists 350,000 to 450,000 distinct CDR3 sequences, more than 45% of them singletons, with 45% to 55% in the top ten. Sequenced: blood. All receptors derive from a man aged 55 to 70 in good health. Both conserved end residues are trimmed from each CDR3.

v_gene: TRBV5-1; j_gene: TRBJ2-7; CDR3aa: ASSAGRGSHEQY
v_gene: TRBV3-1; j_gene: TRBJ1-2; CDR3aa: ASSRDRANYGYT
v_gene: TRBV20-1; j_gene: TRBJ1-5; CDR3aa: SANILTGGLGSNQPQH
v_gene: TRBV20-1; j_gene: TRBJ1-2; CDR3aa: SALQETGYGGYT
v_gene: TRBV5-1; j_gene: TRBJ1-2; CDR3aa: ASSLTGSYGYT
v_gene: TRBV27; j_gene: -; CDR3aa: ASSVRQGLYEQY
v_gene: TRBV7-2; j_gene: TRBJ2-1; CDR3aa: ASSFSASGDYNEQF
v_gene: TRBV20-1; j_gene: TRBJ2-1; CDR3aa: SARLVSNEQF
v_gene: TRBV4-2; j_gene: TRBJ2-4; CDR3aa: ASSQGTGLGSKNIQY
v_gene: TRBV7-6; j_gene: TRBJ2-2; CDR3aa: ASSLRGLAPNTGELF
v_gene: TRBV29-1; j_gene: TRBJ2-3; CDR3aa: SVPRAGATDTQY
v_gene: TRBV28; j_gene: TRBJ1-5; CDR3aa: ASSVSGAGQPQH
v_gene: TRBV2; j_gene: TRBJ2-1; CDR3aa: ASSERESSYNEQF
v_gene: TRBV6-5; j_gene: TRBJ2-7; CDR3aa: ASGRDRVVEQY
v_gene: TRBV20-1; j_gene: TRBJ2-7; CDR3aa: SARDPGRSSYEQY
v_gene: TRBV7-2; j_gene: TRBJ1-5; CDR3aa: ASSLRIGGGNQPQH
v_gene: TRBV11-1; j_gene: TRBJ2-3; CDR3aa: ASSSTSKRTDTQY
v_gene: TRBV7-2; j_gene: TRBJ1-2; CDR3aa: ASSSLDRFNYGYT
v_gene: TRBV4-1; j_gene: TRBJ2-3; CDR3aa: ASSQDFRGISTDTQY